This TCR beta chain appears in the sequencing data of a study of T cell responses to AZD1222 COVID-19 vaccine. Findings and caveats of the study: Per reports, nearly half of all spike-specific TCRs target regions that are unmutated in variants.

This clone is a singleton in its sample. Its target is not known. TCRdb's table, derived via immunoSEQ multiplex PCR, lists solely in-frame clones and lacks some. Of under 150,000 clones listed, about nine tenths are singletons. CDR3 length: 16 amino acids. Trimming took off 2 bases at V and 5 bases at J, with 16 bases between the two ends. CDR1 and CDR2 (germline): MNHEY, SMNVEV (reference sequence). The sequence was obtained from an adult who received the AZD1222 COVID-19 vaccine. V gene TRBV27 combines with J gene TRBJ1-5; D perhaps matches TRBD1 (6 bases). This specimen consisted of peripheral blood, obtained 28 days after the second AZD1222 dose. In DNA, the CDR3 is TGTGCCAGCAGTTTACGGGGGGCCTCATCGGATCAGCCCCAGCATTTT. Amino acid sequence: CASSLRGASSDQPQHF.